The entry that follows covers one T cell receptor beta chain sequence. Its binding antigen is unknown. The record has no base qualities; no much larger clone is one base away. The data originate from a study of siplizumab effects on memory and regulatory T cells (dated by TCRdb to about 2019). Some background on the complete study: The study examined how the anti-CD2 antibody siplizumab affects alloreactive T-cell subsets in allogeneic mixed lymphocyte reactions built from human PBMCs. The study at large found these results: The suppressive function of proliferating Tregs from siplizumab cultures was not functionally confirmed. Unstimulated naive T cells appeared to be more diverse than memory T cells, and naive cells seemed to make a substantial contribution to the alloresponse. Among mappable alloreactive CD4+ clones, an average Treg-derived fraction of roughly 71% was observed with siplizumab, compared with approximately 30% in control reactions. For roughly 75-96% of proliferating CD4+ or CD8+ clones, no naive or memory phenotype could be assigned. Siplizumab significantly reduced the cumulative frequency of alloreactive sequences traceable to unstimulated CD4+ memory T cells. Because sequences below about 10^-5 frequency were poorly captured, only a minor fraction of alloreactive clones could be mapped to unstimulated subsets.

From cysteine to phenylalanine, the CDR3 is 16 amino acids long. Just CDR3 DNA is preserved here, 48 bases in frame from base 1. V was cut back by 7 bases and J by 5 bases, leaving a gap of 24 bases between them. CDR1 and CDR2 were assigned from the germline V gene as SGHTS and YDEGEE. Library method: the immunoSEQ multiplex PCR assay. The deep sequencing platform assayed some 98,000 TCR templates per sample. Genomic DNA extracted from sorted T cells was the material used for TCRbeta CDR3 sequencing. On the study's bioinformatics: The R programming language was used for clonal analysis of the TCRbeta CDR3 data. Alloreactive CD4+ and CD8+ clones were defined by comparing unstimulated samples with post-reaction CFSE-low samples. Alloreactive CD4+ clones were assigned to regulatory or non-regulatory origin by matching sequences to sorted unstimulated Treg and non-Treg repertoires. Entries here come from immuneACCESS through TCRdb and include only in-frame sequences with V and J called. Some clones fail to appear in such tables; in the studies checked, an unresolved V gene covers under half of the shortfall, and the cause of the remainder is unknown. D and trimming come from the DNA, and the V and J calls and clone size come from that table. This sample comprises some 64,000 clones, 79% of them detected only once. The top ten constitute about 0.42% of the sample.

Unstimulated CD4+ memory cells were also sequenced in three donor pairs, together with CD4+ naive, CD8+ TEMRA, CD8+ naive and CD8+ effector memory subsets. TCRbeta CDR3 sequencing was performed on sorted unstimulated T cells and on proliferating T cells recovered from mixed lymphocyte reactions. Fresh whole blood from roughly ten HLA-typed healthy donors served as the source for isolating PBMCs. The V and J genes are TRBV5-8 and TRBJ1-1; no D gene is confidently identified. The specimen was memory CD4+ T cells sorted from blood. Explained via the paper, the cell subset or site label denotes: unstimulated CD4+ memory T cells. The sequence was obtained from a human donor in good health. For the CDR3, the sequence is CASGRVRLITPTEAFF. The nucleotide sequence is TGTGCCAGCGGTAGGGTCCGCCTGATAACCCCAACTGAAGCTTTCTTT. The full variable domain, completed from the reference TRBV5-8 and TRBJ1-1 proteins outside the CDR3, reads EAGVTQSPTHLIKTRGQQATLRCSPISGHTSVYWYQQALGLGLQFLLWYDEGEERNRGNFPPRFSGRQFPNYSSELNVNALELEDSALYLCASGRVRLITPTEAFFGQGTRLTVV.